The rows below give T cell receptor beta chains drawn from one sample of a study of cytomegalovirus exposure and HLA in healthy donors. Measured with immunoSEQ multiplex PCR; TCRdb has only the in-frame clones, and not every one. Of around 70,000 clones detected, approximately 70% appear once; the ten largest clones hold roughly 4.9%. Sequencing was done on a sample of PBMCs. Every receptor here comes from a man in his 60s in good health and CMV-seropositive. Both conserved end residues are part of each CDR3. The order of the fields is CDR3 protein, J gene, V gene, D gene. The D gene is left open where the match is weak.

CASSFAGKEETQYF | TRBJ2-5 | TRBV5-8 | -
CAFPSGLGDTDTQYF | TRBJ2-3 | TRBV30 | -
CASSPYTGGGGLYTF | TRBJ1-2 | TRBV6-6 | TRBD1
CASSLGVAGGSYEQYF | - | TRBV5-4 | TRBD2
CASSQGGVMSEKLFF | TRBJ1-4 | TRBV4-3 | -
CASSLASTGSTDQPQHF | TRBJ1-5 | TRBV7-2 | TRBD1
CASSLAGGTGTEAFF | TRBJ1-1 | TRBV7-9 | -
CASSSRAFPYEQYF | TRBJ2-7 | TRBV5-8 | -
CASGGKETQYF | TRBJ2-5 | TRBV7-2 | -
CASSHPAGTENNSPLHF | TRBJ1-6 | TRBV4-3 | TRBD1
CASSQVVEYEQYF | TRBJ2-7 | TRBV4-1 | -
CASSIDRRTGTQYF | TRBJ2-7 | TRBV19 | TRBD1
CASSPDRGRLTGGYEQYF | TRBJ2-7 | TRBV7-9 | TRBD1
CSVGGQGAYNEQFF | TRBJ2-1 | TRBV29-1 | TRBD1
CASLQGAQPQHF | TRBJ1-5 | TRBV6-1 | TRBD1
CASSLAVQGTEAFF | TRBJ1-1 | TRBV5-1 | -
CASSFGTGNQPQHF | TRBJ1-5 | TRBV2 | TRBD1
CASGGGAVYQPQHF | TRBJ1-5 | TRBV28 | -
CASSNSGTGDQPQHF | TRBJ1-5 | TRBV6-5 | TRBD1
CASRGTATEKLFF | TRBJ1-4 | TRBV4-1 | TRBD1
CASSLSQPGGGTQYF | TRBJ2-3 | TRBV6-5 | TRBD2
CASRKQGGNTEAFF | TRBJ1-1 | TRBV27 | -
CAISRTSGGPETQYF | TRBJ2-5 | TRBV10-3 | TRBD2
CASSNIAGQGAYEQYF | TRBJ2-7 | TRBV10-1 | TRBD1
CASLYWGGRVDGYTF | TRBJ1-2 | TRBV5-6 | -
CASSLEGLTYEQYF | TRBJ2-7 | TRBV7-8 | -
CASSDRGVGTYEQFF | TRBJ2-1 | TRBV19 | TRBD2
CASSETTDYEQYF | TRBJ2-7 | TRBV2 | -
CASSWDRPGTGELFF | TRBJ2-2 | TRBV18 | TRBD1
CASSEGWTNTGELFF | TRBJ2-2 | TRBV6-1 | -
CASRKGANTDTQYF | TRBJ2-3 | TRBV5-1 | -
CASSFGQGAETQYF | TRBJ2-5 | TRBV5-1 | TRBD1
CASRTQGYPYNEQFF | TRBJ2-1 | TRBV19 | -
CASLPGLAEETQYF | TRBJ2-5 | TRBV7-2 | TRBD2
CASRGRTAYEQYF | TRBJ2-7 | TRBV28 | -